The 29 T cell receptor beta chains listed next were all sequenced from one sample in a study of blood T cell repertoires in COVID-19. Using immunoSEQ multiplex PCR, the repertoire was profiled, and TCRdb retains in-frame clones only, with some absent. The sample carries 65,000 to 90,000 clones, about four fifths recorded once. The specimen sequenced was peripheral blood. The receptors come from a human donor in a cohort sampled during active COVID-19.

The genes are TRBV9 and TRBJ2-3; tentatively, D is TRBD2 (5 bases). Germline CDR1 reads SGDLS; CDR2 reads YYNGEE. The ends were cut back, 2 bases at V and 1 base at J, with 5 bases in the middle. The CDR3 length is 13 residues. In DNA form, the CDR3 reads TGTGCCAGCAGCGTCGGGGGCACAGATACGCAGTATTTT. It encodes CASSVGGTDTQYF.

The chain uses TRBV5-1 and TRBJ2-3, with 7 bases aligning to TRBD1. The V and J ends lost 4 bases and 0 bases, in that order; junction bases with no gene match: 5. Germline V gives CDR1 SGHRS, CDR2 YFSETQ. This CDR3 contains 15 residues. In DNA, the CDR3 is TGCGCCAGCAGCAACGGACAGGCCAGCACAGATACGCAGTATTTT. This gives the protein CASSNGQASTDTQYF.

This sequence joins TRBV27 and TRBJ2-1, with 10 bases lining up with TRBD1. The CDR3 extends over 14 amino acids. Germline CDR1 MNHEY, CDR2 SMNVEV (reference sequence). Germline trimming cut 5 bases from V and 8 bases from J; bases unmatched to any gene: 6. The CDR3 DNA reads TGTGCCAGCAGTCCCGACAGGGGGCTTTATGAGCAGTTCTTC. It codes for CASSPDRGLYEQFF.

The rearrangement links TRBV28 to TRBJ2-3; 11 bases fit TRBD2. The V gene's germline CDR1 is MDHEN and CDR2 SYDVKM. V shed 5 bases, J shed 4 bases, and the junction held 11 bases outside the gene matches. The CDR3 sequence is 17 residues long. The CDR3 protein is CASSPGWLAGGSDTQYF. Written as DNA, the CDR3 is TGTGCCAGCAGTCCCGGATGGCTAGCGGGGGGATCAGATACGCAGTATTTT. The full variable domain, its missing parts supplied by reference TRBV28 and TRBJ2-3, is DVKVTQSSRYLVKRTGEKVFLECVQDMDHENMFWYRQDPGLGLRLIYFSYDVKMKEKGDIPEGYSVSREKKERFSLILESASTNQTSMYLCASSPGWLAGGSDTQYFGPGTRLTVL.

V and J are TRBV4-1 and TRBJ1-2, with 9 positions matching TRBD1. This CDR3 has 17 residues. CDR1 MGHRA and CDR2 YSYEKL come from the germline V gene. V was pared by 5 bases and J by 3 bases, with 13 bases of the junction left unmatched. The CDR3 coding sequence is TGCGCCAGCAGCGCACAGGGGGCCATGAAAGAATACTATGGCTACACCTTC. The encoded protein is CASSAQGAMKEYYGYTF.

This rearrangement joins TRBV5-1 to TRBJ2-1; 10 bases align to TRBD2. CDR1 SGHRS and CDR2 YFSETQ come from the germline V gene. CDR3 length: 15 amino acids. J was trimmed by 10 bases and V by 0 bases; bases with no gene match: 7. CDR3 nucleotides: TGCGCCAGCAGCTTGGTCCAGCGGGGGGGCGAAGAGCAGTTCTTC. This sequence encodes CASSLVQRGGEEQFF.

The CDR3 region is CASSWGAQGDQEQYF. In DNA form, the CDR3 reads TGTGCCAGCTCCTGGGGGGCCCAGGGGGATCAAGAGCAGTACTTC. The chain combines TRBV18 with TRBJ2-7; D might be TRBD1 (7 bases). CDR1 and CDR2 from the germline V gene are KGHSH and LQKENI. Trimming left V 6 bases short and J 7 bases short, with 22 bases between. The CDR3 has 15 residues.

The gene calls are TRBV3-1 (or the pseudogene TRBV3-2) and TRBJ1-1; perhaps TRBD1 as D (5 bases). From germline, CDR1 is LGHDT and CDR2 YNNKEL (reference sequence). This CDR3 contains 16 residues. V lost 2 bases, J lost 2 bases, and 15 bases lay in between. The CDR3 DNA follows: TGTGCCAGCAGCCAATTCGGACGCAGGGAAAACACTGAAGCTTTCTTT. The encoded protein is CASSQFGRRENTEAFF.

The chain links TRBV4-2 to TRBJ2-3, with D unclear. The V and J ends lost 0 bases and 2 bases respectively, with 6 bases between them. The CDR3 is made up of 14 amino acids. Germline CDR1 and CDR2: LGHNA and YNFKEQ. The CDR3 reads CASSQDPYTDTQYF. Written as DNA, the CDR3 is TGTGCCAGCAGCCAAGACCCGTACACAGATACGCAGTATTTT.

The V gene is TRBV18, the J gene TRBJ1-3, with TRBD1 as a possible D gene (6 bases). This CDR3 region has 14 residues. Germline values: CDR1 KGHSH, CDR2 LQKENI. V shed 6 bases and J shed 0 bases, with 9 bases lying between them. As DNA, the CDR3 is TGTGCCAGCTCCCGGGACAACTCTGGAAACACCATATATTTT. Residues: CASSRDNSGNTIYF.

The chain links TRBV21-1 to TRBJ1-4. TRBV21-1 is described as a pseudogene. The CDR3 consists of 19 residues. The DNA for the CDR3 is TGTGCCAGCAGCAAAGCGGTAGAAGTCGAGATATCAACTAATGAAAAACTGTTTTTT. Residues: CASSKAVEVEISTNEKLFF.

V and J are TRBV7-3 and TRBJ2-5; D is unresolved. The germline V and J ends were trimmed by 2 bases and 0 bases, with 4 bases remaining between them. The CDR3 is 13 amino acids. Germline CDR1 reads SGHTA; CDR2 reads FQGTGA. CDR3 sequence: CASSLSNQETQYF. DNA of the CDR3: TGTGCCAGCAGCTTATCCAACCAAGAGACCCAGTACTTC.

This clone has only one observation. The J gene is TRBJ2-3, the V gene TRBV7-9, with TRBD2 as a possible D gene (7 bases). The V end lost 7 bases, the J end lost 3 bases, and 17 bases lay between the germline ends. The CDR3 has 15 amino acids. The germline V gene has CDR1 SEHNR and CDR2 FQNEAQ (reference sequence). This chain's CDR3 is CASNPAGARTDTQYF. The CDR3 DNA sequence: TGTGCCAGCAACCCTGCGGGGGCCCGAACAGATACGCAGTATTTT.

The rearrangement uses TRBV5-1 and TRBJ2-3; TRBD2 matches at 8 bases. The CDR3 is 15 amino acids. Germline-derived CDR1 and CDR2 are SGHRS and YFSETQ. Trimming took 2 bases from V and 0 from J; bases not matched to a gene: 2. CDR3 DNA sequence: TGCGCCAGCAGCTTTCGGGGGGGCAGCACAGATACGCAGTATTTT. This encodes CASSFRGGSTDTQYF.

The chain couples TRBV7-2 to TRBJ1-4, with 10 positions matching TRBD1. Losses at the gene ends were 2 bases for V and 5 bases for J; bases not matched to a gene: 2. CDR3 length equals 15 residues. In germline, CDR1 is SGHTA, CDR2 FQGNSA. The CDR3 loop reads CASSLTTGGNEKLFF. CDR3 coding DNA: TGTGCCAGCAGCTTAACGACAGGGGGCAATGAAAAACTGTTTTTT.

V and J are TRBV19 and TRBJ2-1; D call uncertain. Looked up from germline, CDR1 is LNHDA and CDR2 is SQIVND (reference sequence). Trimming removed 4 bases at V and 6 bases at J, with 4 bases between. There are 11 residues in the CDR3. CDR3 sequence: CASSTRNEQFF. Here the CDR3 DNA reads TGTGCCAGTAGTACTCGCAATGAGCAGTTCTTC. Full variable domain (remainder filled in from reference TRBV19 and TRBJ2-1): DGGITQSPKYLFRKEGQNVTLSCEQNLNHDAMYWYRQDPGQGLRLIYYSQIVNDFQKGDIAEGYSVSREKKESFPLTVTSAQKNPTAFYLCASSTRNEQFFGPGTRLTVL.

This clone is a singleton in its sample. The chain carries TRBV29-1 and TRBJ2-3, with D tentatively TRBD2 (6 bases). Per the germline V gene, CDR1 is SQVTM and CDR2 is ANQGSEA. CDR3 length equals 15 residues. V was pared by 1 base and J by 3 bases, with 14 bases between. In DNA form, the CDR3 reads TGCAGCGTTGAAGGGGGGGATCGCCCTACAGATACGCAGTATTTT. Its translation is CSVEGGDRPTDTQYF.

The J gene is TRBJ2-3, the V gene TRBV7-9; 7 bases line up with TRBD2. The CDR3 contains 15 residues. Germline values: CDR1 SEHNR, CDR2 FQNEAQ (reference sequence). V gave up 7 bases and J gave up 4 bases; unmatched junction bases: 11. The CDR3 is CASKISGLEADTQYF. CDR3 bases: TGTGCCAGCAAAATTAGCGGGCTGGAGGCAGATACGCAGTATTTT. The complete variable domain, with remaining parts taken from reference TRBV7-9 and TRBJ2-3, reads DTGVSQNPRHKITKRGQNVTFRCDPISEHNRLYWYRQTLGQGPEFLTYFQNEAQLEKSRLLSDRFSAERPKGSFSTLEIQRTEQGDSAMYLCASKISGLEADTQYFGPGTRLTVL.

This sequence joins TRBV28 and TRBJ2-7, with D possibly being TRBD1 (6 bases). CDR3 length: 14 residues. The germline V gene encodes CDR1 MDHEN and CDR2 SYDVKM. Trimming removed 10 bases from V and 0 bases from J, with 16 bases in between. The CDR3 here is CATNRDNSSYEQYF. The CDR3 region has the DNA TGTGCCACTAACCGGGACAACAGCTCCTACGAGCAGTACTTC.

The chain couples TRBV7-8 to TRBJ2-5; 7 nucleotides line up with TRBD2. Trimming at V came to 0 bases and at J to 5 bases, leaving 3 bases not matched to a gene. The CDR3 sequence is 14 residues long. Germline V gene sequence: CDR1 SGHVS, CDR2 FQNEAQ. The CDR3 DNA reads TGTGCCAGCAGCTTAGCGGGGGGGTTGGAGACCCAGTACTTC. Translating gives CASSLAGGLETQYF.

The CDR3 region is CASSPPRGGATDTQYF. CDR3 bases: TGTGCCAGCAGTCCTCCCCGCGGGGGGGCGACAGATACGCAGTATTTT. The chain employs TRBV27 and TRBJ2-3, with 9 bases lining up with TRBD2. Germline trimming cut 5 bases from V and 3 bases from J; bases unmatched to any gene: 9. This CDR3 region has 16 residues. Per germline, CDR1 MNHEY and CDR2 SMNVEV (reference sequence).

This clone was recorded a few times. As DNA, the CDR3 is TGTGCCAGCAAGCTGGAGCGGGGTAATATTGTCGGGTCAGATACGCAGTATTTT. The encoded protein is CASKLERGNIVGSDTQYF. The chain employs TRBV28 and TRBJ2-3; the match to TRBD2 covers 7 bases. Looked up from germline, CDR1 is MDHEN and CDR2 is SYDVKM. The CDR3 has 18 residues. J gave up 4 bases and V 7 bases, and 20 bases lay outside the gene matches.

The chain joins TRBV18 to TRBJ1-2; a weak D match, TRBD1 (6 bases). The V end lost 3 bases, the J end lost 4 bases, and 21 bases lay between the germline ends. CDR3 length: 17 amino acids. CDR1 and CDR2 from the germline V gene are KGHSH and LQKENI. The CDR3 DNA follows: TGTGCCAGCTCACCTACGGGGGCCGGGAGGACCCCCTATGGCTACACCTTC. Amino acids: CASSPTGAGRTPYGYTF.

This clone is a singleton in its sample. The chain carries TRBV7-9 and TRBJ1-2; tentatively, D is TRBD1 (5 bases). There are 13 residues in the CDR3. CDR1 is SEHNR, CDR2 FQNEAQ, per germline (reference sequence). V lost 3 bases to trimming and J lost 1 base, with 6 bases between them. The CDR3 sequence is CASSFDSNYGYTF. The CDR3 DNA is TGTGCCAGCAGCTTTGACAGTAACTATGGCTACACCTTC.

The V call is TRBV19, the J call TRBJ2-5; 7 positions match TRBD2. CDR3 length equals 14 residues. V dropped 5 bases and J dropped 5; count of bases not matched to a gene: 8. Looked up from germline, CDR1 is LNHDA and CDR2 is SQIVND (reference sequence). In DNA, the CDR3 is TGTGCCAGTAGTGGGGGGGGGACGTTGGAGACCCAGTACTTC. Residues: CASSGGGTLETQYF.

In its sample, this clone was seen a few times. The chain combines TRBV29-1 with TRBJ2-3, with D possibly matching TRBD2 (5 bases). This CDR3 has 11 amino acids. Germline assignment: CDR1 SQVTM and CDR2 ANQGSEA. V was clipped by 2 bases and J by 8 bases, with 8 bases between them. This chain's CDR3 is CSVEILVTQYF. DNA for the CDR3: TGCAGCGTTGAAATACTAGTTACGCAGTATTTT.

V usage is TRBV7-6 and J usage is TRBJ1-2, with D perhaps matching TRBD1 (6 bases). Germline V gives CDR1 SGHVS, CDR2 FNYEAQ. The V and J ends lost 2 bases and 5 bases respectively, with 18 bases between them. The CDR3 totals 16 residues. CDR3 DNA: TGTGCCAGCAGCTTACGGACAGATCCGATGAGGTATGGCTACACCTTC. It yields the protein CASSLRTDPMRYGYTF.

The V call is TRBV6-5, the J call TRBJ2-7; 8 bases line up with TRBD2. After removal of 2 bases from V and 5 bases from J, the junction contained 11 bases not matched to a gene. The germline gives CDR1 MNHEY, CDR2 SVGAGI. The CDR3 is 16 amino acids. CDR3 coding DNA: TGTGCCAGCAGTTACGGGGCGGGGGGCGCCCCCCACGAGCAGTACTTC. It translates to CASSYGAGGAPHEQYF.

V and J are TRBV3-1 (or the pseudogene TRBV3-2) and TRBJ2-1, with TRBD2 matching 7 bases. Germline CDR1 and CDR2: LGHDT and YNNKEL (reference sequence). The CDR3 length is 18 residues. J gave up 0 bases and V 0 bases, and 8 bases lay outside the gene matches. CDR3 protein: CASSQEVGGESSYNEQFF. In nucleotides, the CDR3 is TGTGCCAGCAGCCAAGAAGTTGGGGGGGAAAGCTCCTACAATGAGCAGTTCTTC.